A single sample gave rise to the 14 T cell receptor beta chains below, sequenced in a study of shared clonotypes between healthy human individuals. The assay was immunoSEQ multiplex PCR, and TCRdb's table has in-frame clones only and misses some. The sample has some 450,000 clones, roughly three quarters seen once. Sequenced sample: PBMCs. The receptors derive from a woman in her thirties or forties in good health. Some clones in this sample may be carry-over from other donors' samples.

Comment on this clone: A far larger clone is one base from this, pointing to a likely read error. V usage is TRBV7-2 and J usage is TRBJ2-7; 7 nucleotides line up with TRBD2. Germline CDR1 reads SGHTA; CDR2 reads FQGNSA. The length of the CDR3 is 14 residues. V trimming: 4 bases; J trimming: 2 bases; junction bases outside the gene matches: 5. The CDR3, as DNA: TGTGCCAGCAGCTCTTTAGCGGGTCCCTACGAGCAGTACTTC. Its protein product is CASSSLAGPYEQYF.

The sample holds one count of this clone. The V call is TRBV27, the J call TRBJ1-2; 12 positions agree with TRBD1. Germline V gives CDR1 MNHEY, CDR2 SMNVEV (reference sequence). The CDR3 is made up of 15 amino acids. Trimming cost V 6 bases and J 0 bases; bases outside gene matches: 2. The CDR3 coding sequence is TGTGCCAGCAGGGGACAGGGGGCTGCTAACTATGGCTACACCTTC. It is translated as CASRGQGAANYGYTF.

The count of this clone is one. The chain recombines TRBV30 with TRBJ1-2; D gene ambiguous. Germline values: CDR1 GTSNPN, CDR2 SVGIG (reference sequence). With 0 bases removed from V and 4 bases from J, the gap between germline ends came to 6 bases. The CDR3 sequence is 12 residues long. In DNA, the CDR3 is TGTGCCTGGAGTGTTAGGAGCTATGGCTACACCTTC. Amino acids: CAWSVRSYGYTF.

This chain joins TRBV7-2 and TRBJ2-5, with a weak D call TRBD2 (6 bases). Per germline, CDR1 SGHTA and CDR2 FQGNSA. V was shortened by 5 bases and J by 9 bases, with 16 bases between the two germline ends. The CDR3 has 13 amino acids. The CDR3 loop is CASSPGLYSAQYF. CDR3 in DNA: TGTGCCAGCAGCCCGGGACTCTATTCGGCCCAGTACTTC.

V gene TRBV7-3 combines with J gene TRBJ2-1, with D possibly called TRBD1 or TRBD2 (5 bases each). The CDR3 extends over 14 amino acids. Germline V lookup: CDR1 SGHTA, CDR2 FQGTGA. The V end was cut by 8 bases, the J end by 0 bases, with 11 bases between. CDR3 DNA sequence: TGTGCCAGCGCATTGGGGACCTCCTACAATGAGCAGTTCTTC. The encoded protein is CASALGTSYNEQFF.

This clone showed up just a few times. The chain employs TRBV7-2 and TRBJ2-7; the match to TRBD2 covers 10 bases. The CDR3 consists of 15 residues. V was clipped by 1 base and J by 7 bases; unmatched bases: 7. Germline CDR1 SGHTA, CDR2 FQGNSA. CDR3 bases: TGTGCCAGCAGCTTAGATCTAGCGGGGGTTGATGAGCAGTACTTC. Residues: CASSLDLAGVDEQYF. The variable domain in full, completed from reference TRBV7-2 and TRBJ2-7, reads GAGVSQSPSNKVTEKGKDVELRCDPISGHTALYWYRQSLGQGLEFLIYFQGNSAPDKSGLPSDRFSAERTGGSVSTLTIQRTQQEDSAVYLCASSLDLAGVDEQYFGPGTRLTVT.

This clone was recorded once. The rearrangement joins TRBV18 to TRBJ1-1; a possible D gene is TRBD1 (5 bases). Germline V lookup: CDR1 KGHSH, CDR2 LQKENI. The CDR3 extends over 13 amino acids. V was pared by 0 bases and J by 5 bases, with 7 bases between. The CDR3 is CASSPPGETEAFF. The CDR3 nucleotides are TGTGCCAGCTCACCACCGGGGGAGACTGAAGCTTTCTTT.

This chain joins TRBV18 and TRBJ1-1; D ambiguous. Germline CDR1 and CDR2: KGHSH and LQKENI. The CDR3 is made up of 15 amino acids. V was trimmed by 2 bases and J by 0 bases, leaving 10 bases between them. The CDR3: CASSPSNSLNTEAFF. The CDR3 DNA sequence: TGTGCCAGCTCACCATCCAACAGTCTGAACACTGAAGCTTTCTTT. The whole variable domain, filled in from reference TRBV18 and TRBJ1-1, reads NAGVMQNPRHLVRRRGQEARLRCSPMKGHSHVYWYRQLPEEGLKFMVYLQKENIIDESGMPKERFSAEFPKEGPSILRIQQVVRGDSAAYFCASSPSNSLNTEAFFGQGTRLTVV.

This clone was counted a few times. J is TRBJ2-1 and V is TRBV30, with 13 bases lining up with TRBD2. Germline V lookup: CDR1 GTSNPN, CDR2 SVGIG (reference sequence). The CDR3 has 16 amino acids. With V trimmed by 3 bases and J by 5 bases, 7 bases remained unmatched. CDR3 DNA sequence: TGTGCCTGGAGGGCGACGGGACTAGCGGGAAACAATGAGCAGTTCTTC. Protein product: CAWRATGLAGNNEQFF.

V usage is TRBV19 and J usage is TRBJ1-5, with unresolved D. The CDR3 sequence is 14 residues long. V shed 6 bases and J shed 2 bases, with 11 bases lying between them. CDR1 LNHDA and CDR2 SQIVND come from the germline V gene (reference sequence). The CDR3 loop reads CASRFRGGNQPQHF. In DNA form, the CDR3 reads TGTGCCAGTAGGTTCCGGGGTGGCAATCAGCCCCAGCATTTT.

The V and J genes are TRBV5-6 and TRBJ2-5; 10 bases are shared with TRBD1. Germline values: CDR1 SGHDT, CDR2 YYEEEE. CDR3 length: 15 amino acids. The junction had 5 bases not matched to a gene; V was cut back by 2 bases and J by 4 bases. The CDR3 region is CASSFGDRGGETQYF. DNA of the CDR3: TGTGCCAGCAGCTTTGGGGACAGGGGTGGAGAGACCCAGTACTTC. The full variable domain, rest sourced from reference TRBV5-6 and TRBJ2-5, is DAGVTQSPTHLIKTRGQQVTLRCSPKSGHDTVSWYQQALGQGPQFIFQYYEEEERQRGNFPDRFSGHQFPNYSSELNVNALLLGDSALYLCASSFGDRGGETQYFGPGTRLLVL.

The V and J genes are TRBV5-1 and TRBJ2-2; D might be TRBD2 (5 bases). The CDR3 is made up of 16 amino acids. Trimming left V 1 base short and J 10 bases short, with 20 bases between. CDR1 and CDR2 from the germline V gene are SGHRS and YFSETQ. This chain's CDR3 is CASSLREGRLTEELFF. The CDR3 DNA reads as TGCGCCAGCAGCTTGAGAGAGGGCAGGTTGACGGAGGAGCTGTTTTTT.

This sequence joins TRBV15 and TRBJ2-1; D call uncertain. With 5 bases removed from V and 7 bases from J, the gap between germline ends came to 12 bases. The length of the CDR3 is 13 residues. The germline gives CDR1 LNHNV, CDR2 YYDKDF (reference sequence). CDR3 nucleotide sequence: TGTGCCACCAGCCTAGTCGCTGTAAATGAGCAGTTCTTC. Encoded protein: CATSLVAVNEQFF.

The chain has TRBV30 and TRBJ1-6; no clear D gene. The ends were cut back, 5 bases at V and 7 bases at J, with 6 bases in the middle. The CDR3 sequence is 11 residues long. CDR1 and CDR2 (germline): GTSNPN, SVGIG (reference sequence). CDR3 region: CAWGGNSPLHF. CDR3 sequence (DNA): TGTGCCTGGGGCGGGAATTCACCCCTCCACTTT.